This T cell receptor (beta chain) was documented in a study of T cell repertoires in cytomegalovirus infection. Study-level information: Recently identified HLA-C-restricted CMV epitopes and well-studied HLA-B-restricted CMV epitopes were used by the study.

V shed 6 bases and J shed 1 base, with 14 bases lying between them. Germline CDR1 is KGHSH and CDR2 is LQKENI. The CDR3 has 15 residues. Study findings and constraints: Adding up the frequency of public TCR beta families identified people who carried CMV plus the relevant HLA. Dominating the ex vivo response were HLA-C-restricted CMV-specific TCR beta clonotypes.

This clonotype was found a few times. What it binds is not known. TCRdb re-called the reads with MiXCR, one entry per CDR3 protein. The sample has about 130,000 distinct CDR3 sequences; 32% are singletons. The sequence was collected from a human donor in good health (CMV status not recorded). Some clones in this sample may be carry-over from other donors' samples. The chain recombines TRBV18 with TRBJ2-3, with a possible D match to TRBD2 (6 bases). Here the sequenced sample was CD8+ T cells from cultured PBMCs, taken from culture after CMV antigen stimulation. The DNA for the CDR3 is TGTGCCAGCTCCGGCCTACTAGCCCGCACAGATACGCAGTATTTT. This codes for CASSGLLARTDTQYF.